This TCR beta chain was retrieved from a study of beta chain features in type 1 diabetes. Since all of the isolated RNA was reverse transcribed, expressed TCRB transcripts were what got sequenced. Repertoires were generated with immunoSEQ multiplex PCR, while TCRdb's copy carries only in-frame clones and drops some. The sample consists of roughly 230,000 clones, around 10% of them appearing once. This clone turned up a few times. V gave up 8 bases and J gave up 8 bases; unmatched junction bases: 14. CDR3 size: 14 residues. Germline V gene data show CDR1 as SNHLY and CDR2 as FYNNEI. The chain is built from TRBV2 and TRBJ1-2; 7 bases fit TRBD1. Sequenced sample: naive CD4+ T cells from blood. The receptor was isolated from a woman aged 18-29 years in good health. The DNA for the CDR3 is TGTGCCAGCCTTTCCTCCGGGACAGCAGTCGGCTACACCTTC. It translates to CASLSSGTAVGYTF.